These 25 T cell receptor beta chains originate from one sample sequenced in a study of Graves' ophthalmopathy and Graves' hyperthyroidism. Amplifying from RNA transcripts, the study obtained TCR beta CDR3 regions. The first round was an RT-PCR with HTBI primers, and the second round was a multiplex PCR. TCRdb fed the multiplex PCR reads into MiXCR, producing one record per CDR3 protein. The table includes roughly 170,000 distinct CDR3 sequences, approximately 40% detected once. Sequencing input: peripheral blood. These receptors all stem from a man aged 25 to 40 with Graves' ophthalmopathy.

The rearrangement uses TRBV6-1 and TRBJ2-7, with unresolved D. Trimming took off 0 bases at V and 5 bases at J, with 11 bases between the two ends. CDR1 is MNHNS and CDR2 is SASEGT in the germline V gene. The CDR3 covers 14 residues. Here the CDR3 DNA reads TGTGCCAGCAGTGAAGCAGGTGTTGGGGACGAGCAGTACTTC. Translating it yields CASSEAGVGDEQYF.

In its sample, this clonotype was seen many times. V is TRBV7-2 and J is TRBJ2-5; the D gene is possibly TRBD2 (5 bases). CDR3 length equals 15 residues. Trimming stripped 0 bases from V and 5 bases from J, with 13 bases between. Germline V gene sequence: CDR1 SGHTA, CDR2 FQGNSA. CDR3 coding DNA: TGTGCCAGCAGCTTAGCAGGTCTAGCAGAGGAGACCCAGTACTTC. Its protein product is CASSLAGLAEETQYF.

This clonotype appeared many times. The V gene is TRBV28, the J gene TRBJ2-5; D may match TRBD1 or TRBD2 (5 bases each). CDR1 is MDHEN and CDR2 is SYDVKM in the germline V gene. This CDR3 comprises 14 residues. With 1 base removed from V and 4 bases from J, the gap between germline ends came to 10 bases. The CDR3 nucleotides read TGTGCCAGCAGTTTATATGAGGGGCTAGAGACCCAGTACTTC. Protein: CASSLYEGLETQYF.

This clonotype was seen many times. This chain uses TRBV5-1 with TRBJ1-6; D is ambiguous. V shed 1 base and J shed 8 bases, with 10 bases lying between them. Germline CDR1 reads SGHRS; CDR2 reads YFSETQ. The CDR3 runs 14 residues. The CDR3 DNA reads TGCGCCAGCAGCTTGCTCAACTCGGATTCACCCCTCCACTTT. Its translation is CASSLLNSDSPLHF. Looking up the rest from reference TRBV5-1 and TRBJ1-6 gives the full variable domain: KAGVTQTPRYLIKTRGQQVTLSCSPISGHRSVSWYQQTPGQGLQFLFEYFSETQRNKGNFPGRFSGRQFSNSRSEMNVSTLELGDSALYLCASSLLNSDSPLHFGNGTRLTVT.

The chain joins TRBV11-2 to TRBJ2-7; D unresolved. The germline V gene has CDR1 SGHAT and CDR2 FQNNGV. The CDR3 is made up of 19 amino acids. Trimming removed 4 bases at V and 0 bases at J, with 25 bases between. CDR3: CASSSLYVPTHFVSYEQYF. The CDR3 DNA follows: TGTGCCAGCAGCTCCCTATACGTGCCAACTCACTTCGTCTCCTACGAGCAGTACTTC.

The genes are TRBV6-2 or TRBV6-3 and TRBJ2-7; D may match TRBD1 or TRBD2 (5 bases each). CDR3 size: 16 residues. The germline V and J ends were trimmed by 7 bases and 3 bases, with 22 bases remaining between them. The V gene's germline CDR1 is MNHEY and CDR2 SVGEGT. DNA of the CDR3: TGTGCCAGCAACAAACTCGGGGCAGAGACAAGCTACGAGCAGTACTTC. It is translated as CASNKLGAETSYEQYF.

This clonotype was seen repeatedly, ten times or more. V usage is TRBV12-3 or TRBV12-4 and J usage is TRBJ1-5; 11 bases agree with TRBD1. The CDR3 covers 15 residues. V was pared by 7 bases and J by 6 bases, with 8 bases of the junction left unmatched. CDR3 in amino acids: CASTADRGHRQPQHF. The CDR3 DNA sequence: TGTGCCAGCACCGCGGACAGGGGGCACCGTCAGCCCCAGCATTTT.

Many counts were recorded for this clonotype. This chain uses TRBV20-1 with TRBJ2-5; unclear D gene. This CDR3 has 11 residues. The V end was cut by 3 bases, the J end by 1 base, with 3 bases between. CDR1 is DFQATT and CDR2 is SNEGSKA in the germline V gene (reference sequence). CDR3 protein: CSASTQETQYF. The CDR3 DNA reads as TGCAGTGCTAGTACCCAAGAGACCCAGTACTTC.

This clonotype was detected many times. The rearrangement joins TRBV30 to TRBJ2-5; D perhaps matches TRBD2 (5 bases). The CDR3 covers 13 residues. Trimming removed 0 bases at V and 4 bases at J, with 9 bases between. The V gene's germline CDR1 is GTSNPN and CDR2 SVGIG (reference sequence). The CDR3: CAWSVRVRETQYF. CDR3 nucleotides: TGTGCCTGGAGTGTGCGGGTTAGAGAGACCCAGTACTTC.

The rearrangement uses TRBV7-4 and TRBJ1-2, with 7 bases fitting TRBD1. The junction had 9 bases not matched to a gene; V was cut back by 3 bases and J by 2 bases. Germline V lookup: CDR1 SGHVT, CDR2 SQSDAQ. The CDR3 length is 16 residues. The CDR3: CASSFLLKGQNYGYTF. The CDR3 nucleotides read TGTGCCAGCAGCTTTTTACTCAAGGGACAGAACTATGGCTACACCTTC.

At least ten counts were recorded for this clonotype. The chain links TRBV12-3 or TRBV12-4 to TRBJ1-1, with D possibly TRBD1 on 6 matching bases. V lost 5 bases and J 4 bases, leaving 11 bases between the germline ends. The CDR3 consists of 13 residues. CDR3 amino acids: CASSTDSSTEAFF. DNA of the CDR3: TGTGCCAGCAGTACGGACAGCAGCACTGAAGCTTTCTTT.

This clonotype was found many times. V gene TRBV30 combines with J gene TRBJ2-7; D call uncertain. Germline CDR1 GTSNPN, CDR2 SVGIG (reference sequence). The ends were cut back, 2 bases at V and 2 bases at J, with 13 bases in the middle. This CDR3 comprises 14 residues. Here the CDR3 DNA reads TGTGCCTGGAGTAGAGGCGTCTCGACCTACGAGCAGTACTTC. Its protein product is CAWSRGVSTYEQYF.

The rearrangement uses TRBV20-1 and TRBJ1-5; no definite D call. V was clipped by 3 bases and J by 4 bases, with 10 bases between them. The CDR3 consists of 13 residues. The germline gives CDR1 DFQATT, CDR2 SNEGSKA (reference sequence). The DNA for the CDR3 is TGCAGTGCTAGTGGCTGGGCGAATCAGCCCCAGCATTTT. Translated: CSASGWANQPQHF.

This clonotype was counted many times. This sequence joins TRBV7-2 and TRBJ2-7; D remains ambiguous. Germline CDR1 and CDR2: SGHTA and FQGNSA. The V end lost 5 bases, the J end lost 2 bases, and 10 bases lay between the germline ends. The CDR3 is made up of 13 amino acids. CDR3 nucleotides: TGTGCCAGCAGCAAACACGATCCCTACGAGCAGTACTTC. This encodes CASSKHDPYEQYF.

In this sample, this clonotype turned up many times. V is TRBV9 and J is TRBJ1-3, with D uncertain. Germline V gene sequence: CDR1 SGDLS, CDR2 YYNGEE. Trimming shortened V by 3 bases and J by 0 bases, and 10 bases separated the two germline ends. There are 15 residues in the CDR3. The CDR3 bases are TGTGCCAGCAGCGCTCAGGAGGTCTCTGGAAACACCATATATTTT. This gives the protein CASSAQEVSGNTIYF.

This clonotype was found many times. V gene TRBV7-2 combines with J gene TRBJ2-7; TRBD1 is a possible D gene (5 bases). This CDR3 has 14 amino acids. Germline-derived CDR1 and CDR2 are SGHTA and FQGNSA. The V end was cut by 1 base, the J end by 5 bases, with 12 bases between. The CDR3 sequence is CASSLEGAPHEQYF. The CDR3 region has the DNA TGTGCCAGCAGCTTAGAAGGGGCACCCCACGAGCAGTACTTC.

This clonotype was picked up many times. This CDR3 is CASMGWDSRGQETQYF. The CDR3 coding sequence is TGTGCCAGTATGGGATGGGACAGCCGAGGACAAGAGACCCAGTACTTC. The rearrangement joins TRBV19 to TRBJ2-5; 7 nucleotides align to TRBD1. Per the germline V gene, CDR1 is LNHDA and CDR2 is SQIVND (reference sequence). J gave up 2 bases and V 7 bases, and 13 bases lay outside the gene matches. CDR3 size: 16 residues. Full variable domain (remainder filled in from reference TRBV19 and TRBJ2-5): DGGITQSPKYLFRKEGQNVTLSCEQNLNHDAMYWYRQDPGQGLRLIYYSQIVNDFQKGDIAEGYSVSREKKESFPLTVTSAQKNPTAFYLCASMGWDSRGQETQYFGPGTRLLVL.

The V and J genes are TRBV7-2 and TRBJ1-5; 9 positions match TRBD1. The junction had 5 bases not matched to a gene; V was cut back by 4 bases and J by 4 bases. CDR3 length: 15 amino acids. Germline V lookup: CDR1 SGHTA, CDR2 FQGNSA. Written as DNA, the CDR3 is TGTGCCAGCAGCTCCGGACAGGGGCAAAATCAGCCCCAGCATTTT. Translating it yields CASSSGQGQNQPQHF. Full variable domain (rest looked up from reference TRBV7-2 and TRBJ1-5): GAGVSQSPSNKVTEKGKDVELRCDPISGHTALYWYRQSLGQGLEFLIYFQGNSAPDKSGLPSDRFSAERTGGSVSTLTIQRTQQEDSAVYLCASSSGQGQNQPQHFGDGTRLSIL.

This clonotype was recorded many times. The chain has TRBV27 and TRBJ2-5; 11 bases are shared with TRBD2. The V gene end was trimmed by 5 bases and the J gene end by 4 bases; junction bases not matched to a gene: 6. CDR1 is MNHEY, CDR2 SMNVEV, per germline (reference sequence). The CDR3 has 15 residues. The CDR3 bases are TGTGCCAGCAGTCCAGGCCTAGCGGGAGGAGAGACCCAGTACTTC. Amino acid sequence: CASSPGLAGGETQYF.

In this sample, this clonotype turned up a few times. The chain is built from TRBV7-3 and TRBJ1-1; D unclear. Trimming cost V 3 bases and J 6 bases, with 14 bases left between them. Germline assignment: CDR1 SGHTA and CDR2 FQGTGA. The CDR3 sequence is 14 residues long. CDR3: CASSLSPCKPEAFF. DNA for the CDR3: TGTGCCAGCAGCTTGTCCCCTTGTAAACCTGAAGCTTTCTTT.

Many counts were recorded for this clonotype. The CDR3 DNA is TGTGCCAGCAGTTACCAGCAAAACACTGAAGCTTTCTTT. It translates to CASSYQQNTEAFF. This sequence joins TRBV6-2 or TRBV6-3 and TRBJ1-1; D not certain. The CDR3 has 13 amino acids. Germline loops: CDR1 MNHEY, CDR2 SVGEGT. The V end lost 2 bases, the J end lost 2 bases, and 6 bases lay between the germline ends.

V usage is TRBV12-3 or TRBV12-4 and J usage is TRBJ2-7; perhaps D is TRBD1 or TRBD2 (7 bases each). V gave up 8 bases and J gave up 6 bases, with 23 bases separating them. The CDR3 sequence is 15 residues long. This CDR3 is CASGGGGTVRSEQYF. CDR3 DNA: TGTGCCAGCGGCGGGGGTGGGACAGTCAGGTCCGAGCAGTACTTC.

The V gene is TRBV12-3 or TRBV12-4, the J gene TRBJ2-7; D may be TRBD2 (5 bases). The CDR3 is made up of 14 amino acids. The V gene lost 2 bases and the J gene lost 0 bases, with 8 bases spanning the gap. In DNA, the CDR3 is TGTGCCAGCAGTTTAACGCGGGTCTCCTACGAGCAGTACTTC. Translated: CASSLTRVSYEQYF.

This clonotype has at least ten counts. This chain links TRBV6-5 with TRBJ2-7, with 11 bases that match TRBD2. Per the germline V gene, CDR1 is MNHEY and CDR2 is SVGAGI. Losses at the gene ends were 3 bases for V and 7 bases for J; bases not matched to a gene: 17. The CDR3 length is 18 residues. CDR3: CASSYTGLAGGKAGEQYF. CDR3 DNA: TGTGCCAGCAGTTATACTGGCCTAGCGGGAGGAAAAGCCGGTGAGCAGTACTTC.

The rearrangement joins TRBV2 to TRBJ2-7, with no clear D. The germline gives CDR1 SNHLY, CDR2 FYNNEI. V lost 6 bases and J lost 0, with 15 bases in between. This CDR3 has 15 residues. The CDR3 DNA sequence: TGTGCCAGCAGCTTAGATCTTACAGCCTCCTACGAGCAGTACTTC. This encodes CASSLDLTASYEQYF. The full variable domain, in which reference TRBV2 and TRBJ2-7 provide the parts outside the CDR3, is EPEVTQTPSHQVTQMGQEVILRCVPISNHLYFYWYRQILGQKVEFLVSFYNNEISEKSEIFDDQFSVERPDGSNFTLKIRSTKLEDSAMYFCASSLDLTASYEQYFGPGTRLTVT.